These 2 T cell receptor beta chains originate from one sample sequenced in a study of CD8+ T cells in alopecia areata. Extracted RNA was reverse transcribed into cDNA, the sequencing template. Profiled with immunoSEQ multiplex PCR; TCRdb holds only in-frame clones, not every one. The sample shows approximately 31,000 clones, roughly 80% of them seen only once. Sequenced input: NKG2D-low CD8+ T cells sorted from blood. These TCRs come from a human donor with alopecia areata.

The V and J genes are TRBV28 and TRBJ2-3; D ambiguous. The V end was cut by 7 bases, the J end by 1 base, with 15 bases between. CDR1 and CDR2 (germline): MDHEN, SYDVKM. The CDR3 is 15 residues long. CDR3 region: CASNPAAGRTDTQYF. The CDR3 bases are TGTGCCAGCAACCCGGCGGCCGGACGCACAGATACGCAGTATTTT. The full variable domain, its missing parts supplied by reference TRBV28 and TRBJ2-3, is DVKVTQSSRYLVKRTGEKVFLECVQDMDHENMFWYRQDPGLGLRLIYFSYDVKMKEKGDIPEGYSVSREKKERFSLILESASTNQTSMYLCASNPAAGRTDTQYFGPGTRLTVL.

This clone is a singleton in its sample. The gene calls are TRBV29-1 and TRBJ1-1; no clear D gene. V lost 0 bases and J lost 1, with 3 bases in between. This CDR3 comprises 12 residues. Germline CDR1 reads SQVTM; CDR2 reads ANQGSEA. The CDR3 nucleotides read TGCAGCGTTGAAGACCCGAACACTGAAGCTTTCTTT. It codes for CSVEDPNTEAFF.